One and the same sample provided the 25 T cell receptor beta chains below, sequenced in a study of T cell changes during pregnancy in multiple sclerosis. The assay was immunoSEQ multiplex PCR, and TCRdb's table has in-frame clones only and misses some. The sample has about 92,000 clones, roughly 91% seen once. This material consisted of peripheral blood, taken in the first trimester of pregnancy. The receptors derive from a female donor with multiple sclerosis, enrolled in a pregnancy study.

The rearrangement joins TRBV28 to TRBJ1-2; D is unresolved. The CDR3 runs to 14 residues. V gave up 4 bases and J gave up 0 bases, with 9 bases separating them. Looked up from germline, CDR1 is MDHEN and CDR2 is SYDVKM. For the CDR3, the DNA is TGTGCCAGCAGTTCCCCACAGTCTAACTATGGCTACACCTTC. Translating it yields CASSSPQSNYGYTF.

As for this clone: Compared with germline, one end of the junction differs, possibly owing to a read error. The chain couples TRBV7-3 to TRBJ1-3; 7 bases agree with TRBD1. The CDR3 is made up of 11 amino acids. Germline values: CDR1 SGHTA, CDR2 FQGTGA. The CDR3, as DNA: TGCCCGGGGACAGAGCTAAACACCATATATTTT. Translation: CPGTELNTIYF.

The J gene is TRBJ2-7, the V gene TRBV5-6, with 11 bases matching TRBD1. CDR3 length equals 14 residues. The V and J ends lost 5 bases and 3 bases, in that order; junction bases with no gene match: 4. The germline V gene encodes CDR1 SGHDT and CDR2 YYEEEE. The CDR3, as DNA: TGTGCCAGCAGTGCCGGGACAGGGGGCTACGAGCAGTACTTC. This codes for CASSAGTGGYEQYF.

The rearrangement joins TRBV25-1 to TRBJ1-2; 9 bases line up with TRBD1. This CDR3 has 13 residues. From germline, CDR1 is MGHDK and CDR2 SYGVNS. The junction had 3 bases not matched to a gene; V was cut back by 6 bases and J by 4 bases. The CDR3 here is CASSQTGGYGYTF. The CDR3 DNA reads TGTGCCAGCAGCCAGACAGGGGGCTATGGCTACACCTTC.

The CDR3 loop reads CASSLGLAGNTDTQYF. In DNA, the CDR3 is TGCGCCAGCAGCTTAGGACTAGCGGGGAACACAGATACGCAGTATTTT. V gene TRBV5-1 combines with J gene TRBJ2-3; TRBD2 matches at 12 bases. J gave up 2 bases and V 2 bases, and 3 bases lay outside the gene matches. Germline V lookup: CDR1 SGHRS, CDR2 YFSETQ. The CDR3 runs 16 residues.

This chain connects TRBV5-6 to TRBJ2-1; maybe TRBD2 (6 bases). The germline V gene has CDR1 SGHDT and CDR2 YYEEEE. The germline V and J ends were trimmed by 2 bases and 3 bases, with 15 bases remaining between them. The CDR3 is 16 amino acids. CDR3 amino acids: CASSLSWDWNYNEQFF. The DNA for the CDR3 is TGTGCCAGCAGCTTATCCTGGGACTGGAACTACAATGAGCAGTTCTTC.

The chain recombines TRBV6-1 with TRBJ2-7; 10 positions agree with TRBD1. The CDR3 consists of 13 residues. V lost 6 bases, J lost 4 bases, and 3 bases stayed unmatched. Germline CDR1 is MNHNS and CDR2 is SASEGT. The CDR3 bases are TGTGCCAGCAGGGGACAGGGGACTTACGAGCAGTACTTC. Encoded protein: CASRGQGTYEQYF.

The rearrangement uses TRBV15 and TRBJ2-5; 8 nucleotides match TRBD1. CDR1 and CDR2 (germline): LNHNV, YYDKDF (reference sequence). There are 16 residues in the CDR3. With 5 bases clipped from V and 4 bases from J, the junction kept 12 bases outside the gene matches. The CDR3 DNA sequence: TGTGCCACCAGCGGAGGACAGGGCCTTCTCTCAGAGACCCAGTACTTC. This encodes CATSGGQGLLSETQYF.

The CDR3, as DNA: TGTGCCAGCCGGAAAGCGGGGGAAGAGACCCAGTACTTC. It is translated as CASRKAGEETQYF. The chain carries TRBV9 and TRBJ2-5, with TRBD2 matching over 8 bases. Germline V gives CDR1 SGDLS, CDR2 YYNGEE. With 7 bases clipped from V and 3 bases from J, the junction kept 5 bases outside the gene matches. This CDR3 is 13 amino acids long.

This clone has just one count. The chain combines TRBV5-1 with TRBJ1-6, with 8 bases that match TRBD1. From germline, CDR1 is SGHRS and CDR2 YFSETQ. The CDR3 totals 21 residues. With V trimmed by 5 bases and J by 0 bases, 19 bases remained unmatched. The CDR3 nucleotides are TGCGCCAGCAGGCTGTGGACAGGGAGGGGGCCCCGCAGCTCCTATAATTCACCCCTCCACTTT. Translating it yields CASRLWTGRGPRSSYNSPLHF.

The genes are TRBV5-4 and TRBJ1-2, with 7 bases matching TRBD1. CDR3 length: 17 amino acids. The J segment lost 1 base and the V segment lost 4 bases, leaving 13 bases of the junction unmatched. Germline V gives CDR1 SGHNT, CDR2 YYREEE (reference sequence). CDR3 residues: CASSPDREISFNYGYTF. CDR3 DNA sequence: TGTGCCAGCAGCCCCGACAGGGAAATTTCTTTTAACTATGGCTACACCTTC. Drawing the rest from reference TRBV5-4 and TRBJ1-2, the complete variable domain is ETGVTQSPTHLIKTRGQQVTLRCSSQSGHNTVSWYQQALGQGPQFIFQYYREEENGRGNFPPRFSGLQFPNYSSELNVNALELDDSALYLCASSPDREISFNYGYTFGSGTRLTVV.

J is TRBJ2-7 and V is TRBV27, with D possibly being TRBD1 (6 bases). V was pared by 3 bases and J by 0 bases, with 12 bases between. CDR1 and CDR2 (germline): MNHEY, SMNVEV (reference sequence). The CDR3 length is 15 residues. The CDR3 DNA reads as TGTGCCAGCAGTTTGGGGGCAGAATCCTCCTACGAGCAGTACTTC. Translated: CASSLGAESSYEQYF.

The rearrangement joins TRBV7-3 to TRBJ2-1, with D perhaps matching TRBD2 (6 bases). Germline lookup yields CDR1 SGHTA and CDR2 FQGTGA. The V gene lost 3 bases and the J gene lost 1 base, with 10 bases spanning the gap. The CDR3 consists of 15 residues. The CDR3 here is CASSLVAGSYNEQFF. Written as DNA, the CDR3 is TGTGCCAGCAGCTTGGTGGCGGGGTCCTACAATGAGCAGTTCTTC.

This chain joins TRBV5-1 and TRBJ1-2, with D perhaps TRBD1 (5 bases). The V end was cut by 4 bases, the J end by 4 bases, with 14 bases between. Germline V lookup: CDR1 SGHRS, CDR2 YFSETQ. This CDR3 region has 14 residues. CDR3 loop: CASSPTGPGYGYTF. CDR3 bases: TGCGCCAGCAGCCCCACAGGACCGGGCTATGGCTACACCTTC.

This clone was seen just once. The CDR3 is CASIRTAGANVLTF. The CDR3 bases are TGTGCCAGCATCCGGACAGCTGGGGCCAACGTCCTGACTTTC. This chain connects TRBV6-6 to TRBJ2-6; tentatively, D is TRBD1 (6 bases). The germline V and J ends were trimmed by 7 bases and 2 bases, with 9 bases remaining between them. The CDR3 consists of 14 residues. Germline CDR1 and CDR2: MNHNY and SVGAGI (reference sequence).

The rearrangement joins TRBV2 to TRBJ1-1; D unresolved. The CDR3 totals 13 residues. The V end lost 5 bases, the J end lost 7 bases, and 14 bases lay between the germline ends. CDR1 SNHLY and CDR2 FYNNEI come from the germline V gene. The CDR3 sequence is CASSTHWGGEAFF. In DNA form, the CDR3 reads TGTGCCAGCAGTACCCACTGGGGAGGTGAAGCTTTCTTT. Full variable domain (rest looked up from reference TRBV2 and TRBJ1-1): EPEVTQTPSHQVTQMGQEVILRCVPISNHLYFYWYRQILGQKVEFLVSFYNNEISEKSEIFDDQFSVERPDGSNFTLKIRSTKLEDSAMYFCASSTHWGGEAFFGQGTRLTVV.

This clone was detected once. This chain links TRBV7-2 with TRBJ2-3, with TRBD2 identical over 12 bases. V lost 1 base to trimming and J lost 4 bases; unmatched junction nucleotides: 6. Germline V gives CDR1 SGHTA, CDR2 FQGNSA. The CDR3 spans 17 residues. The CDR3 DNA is TGTGCCAGCAGCTTAGGGTTTCTAGCGGGGGGGCCAGATACGCAGTATTTT. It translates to CASSLGFLAGGPDTQYF.

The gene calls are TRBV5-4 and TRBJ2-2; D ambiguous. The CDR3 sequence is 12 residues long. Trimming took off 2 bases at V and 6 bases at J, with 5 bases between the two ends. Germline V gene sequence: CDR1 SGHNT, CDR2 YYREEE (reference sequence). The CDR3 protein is CASSLTAGELFF. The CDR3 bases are TGTGCCAGCAGCTTAACAGCCGGGGAGCTGTTTTTT.

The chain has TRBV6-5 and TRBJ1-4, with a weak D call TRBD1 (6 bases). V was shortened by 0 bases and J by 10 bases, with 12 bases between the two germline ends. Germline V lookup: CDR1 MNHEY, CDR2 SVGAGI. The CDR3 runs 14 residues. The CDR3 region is CASSYSEQGRKLFF. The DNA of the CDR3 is TGTGCCAGCAGTTACTCAGAACAGGGCCGAAAACTGTTTTTT.

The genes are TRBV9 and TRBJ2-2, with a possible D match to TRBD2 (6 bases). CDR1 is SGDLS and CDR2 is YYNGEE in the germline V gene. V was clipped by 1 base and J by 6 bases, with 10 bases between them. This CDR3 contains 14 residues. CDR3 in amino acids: CASSVLGGAGELFF. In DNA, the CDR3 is TGTGCCAGCAGCGTACTCGGGGGTGCCGGGGAGCTGTTTTTT.

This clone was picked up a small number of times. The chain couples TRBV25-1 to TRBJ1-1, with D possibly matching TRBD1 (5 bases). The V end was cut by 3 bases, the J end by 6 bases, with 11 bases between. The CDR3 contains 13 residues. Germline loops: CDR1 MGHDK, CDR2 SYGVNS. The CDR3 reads CASSEPWGSEAFF. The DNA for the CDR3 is TGTGCCAGCAGTGAGCCGTGGGGCTCTGAAGCTTTCTTT. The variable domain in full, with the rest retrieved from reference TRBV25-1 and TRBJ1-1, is EADIYQTPRYLVIGTGKKITLECSQTMGHDKMYWYQQDPGMELHLIHYSYGVNSTEKGDLSSESTVSRIRTEHFPLTLESARPSHTSQYLCASSEPWGSEAFFGQGTRLTVV.

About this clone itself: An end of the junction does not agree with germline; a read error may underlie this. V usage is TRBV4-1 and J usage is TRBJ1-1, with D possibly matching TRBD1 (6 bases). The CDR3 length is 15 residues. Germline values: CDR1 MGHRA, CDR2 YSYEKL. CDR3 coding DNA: TGCGCCAGCAACCAATTTACAGGGATGAACACTGAAGCTTTCTTT. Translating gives CASNQFTGMNTEAFF.

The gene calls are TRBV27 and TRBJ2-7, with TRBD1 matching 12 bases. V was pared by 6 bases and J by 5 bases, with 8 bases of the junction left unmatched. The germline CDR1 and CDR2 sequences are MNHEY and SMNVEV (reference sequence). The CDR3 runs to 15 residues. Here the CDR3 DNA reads TGTGCCAGCAGCATCGCCGGGACAGGGGGCAACGAGCAGTACTTC. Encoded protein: CASSIAGTGGNEQYF.

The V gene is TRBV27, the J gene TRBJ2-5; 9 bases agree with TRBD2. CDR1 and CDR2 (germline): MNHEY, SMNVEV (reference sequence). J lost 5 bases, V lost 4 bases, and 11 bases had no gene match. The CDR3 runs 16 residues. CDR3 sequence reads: CASSSLAGGVGETQYF. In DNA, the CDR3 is TGTGCCAGCAGTTCCCTCGCGGGGGGGGTCGGGGAGACCCAGTACTTC.

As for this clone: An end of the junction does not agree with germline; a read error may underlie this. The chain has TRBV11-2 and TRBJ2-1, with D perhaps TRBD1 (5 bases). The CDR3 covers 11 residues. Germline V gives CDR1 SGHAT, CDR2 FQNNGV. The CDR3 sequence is CASSLVGAAVF. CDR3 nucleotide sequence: TGTGCCAGCAGCTTAGTAGGGGCGGCGGTCTTC.